This T cell receptor (beta chain) was observed in a study of blood T cell repertoires in COVID-19. Study background: The analysed material was cDNA or gDNA that came from T cells, B-cell-depleted T cells, or PBMCs.

The CDR3 has 15 amino acids. CDR1 and CDR2 (germline): GTSNPN, SVGIG (reference sequence). Trimming took 3 bases from V and 0 from J, leaving 14 bases between them. Repertoires were generated with immunoSEQ multiplex PCR, while TCRdb's copy carries only in-frame clones and drops some. Of about 140,000 clones detected, roughly 84% appear once; the ten largest clones hold 5% to 7%. The V gene is TRBV30, the J gene TRBJ2-5; tentatively, D is TRBD1 (6 bases). Sequencing was performed on PBMCs or T cells enriched from blood (not recorded which). This clonotype originated in a man between 35 and 55 years old with acute COVID-19. The CDR3 sequence: CAWREIGTYQETQYF. The CDR3 DNA follows: TGTGCCTGGAGGGAAATTGGGACATACCAAGAGACCCAGTACTTC. Based on the CDR3 plus reference TRBV30 and TRBJ2-5, the full variable domain is SQTIHQWPATLVQPVGSPLSLECTVEGTSNPNLYWYRQAAGRGLQLLFYSVGIGQISSEVPQNLSASRPQDRQFILSSKKLLLSDSGFYLCAWREIGTYQETQYFGPGTRLLVL.